The 16 T cell receptor beta chains below all came from one sample that was sequenced in a study of cytomegalovirus exposure and HLA in healthy donors. The PCR made use of 60 Vbeta and 13 Jbeta primers. Using immunoSEQ multiplex PCR, the repertoire was profiled, and TCRdb retains in-frame clones only, with some absent. This specimen shows under 130,000 clones; the ten leading clones hold 3% to 3.5%. The sequencing sample was made of PBMCs. These receptors originate from a man aged 40-49 years in good health and CMV-seronegative.

The V and J genes are TRBV14 and TRBJ2-2; tentatively, D is TRBD1 (6 bases). The CDR3 loop spans 16 amino acids. The germline V gene has CDR1 SGHDN and CDR2 FVKESK. Trimming removed 3 bases from V and 3 bases from J, with 14 bases in between. CDR3 protein: CASSQDTGYDTGELFF. CDR3 DNA: TGTGCCAGCAGCCAGGATACAGGGTATGACACCGGGGAGCTGTTTTTT.

CDR3 sequence: CASSLFVGLAGVGEQFF. The CDR3 bases are TGTGCCAGCAGTTTATTTGTGGGACTAGCGGGAGTAGGGGAGCAGTTCTTC. The V gene is TRBV28, the J gene TRBJ2-1; 14 nucleotides agree with TRBD2. Germline lookup yields CDR1 MDHEN and CDR2 SYDVKM. With 1 base clipped from V and 10 bases from J, the junction kept 9 bases outside the gene matches. The CDR3 sequence is 17 residues long.

The chain uses TRBV27 and TRBJ1-6; D is possibly TRBD1 (5 bases). This CDR3 spans 17 amino acids. The V end was cut by 8 bases, the J end by 7 bases, with 24 bases between. Germline loops: CDR1 MNHEY, CDR2 SMNVEV (reference sequence). The CDR3 DNA reads TGTGCCAGCCTCAAGAAATTCAGGGTTTTAAGGAATTCACCCCTCCACTTT. This gives the protein CASLKKFRVLRNSPLHF.

CDR3 nucleotides: TGTGCCAGCAACCGGGCGGGGGTCCAAGAGACCCAGTACTTC. The encoded protein is CASNRAGVQETQYF. This chain uses TRBV6-1 with TRBJ2-5, with 7 bases aligning to TRBD2. CDR3 length: 14 residues. V lost 7 bases to trimming and J lost 1 base; unmatched junction nucleotides: 6. In germline, CDR1 is MNHNS, CDR2 SASEGT.

The rearrangement joins TRBV30 to TRBJ1-6, with D perhaps matching TRBD1 (6 bases). The CDR3 runs 13 residues. Looked up from germline, CDR1 is GTSNPN and CDR2 is SVGIG (reference sequence). With 3 bases removed from V and 7 bases from J, the gap between germline ends came to 10 bases. The CDR3 loop is CAWRGTRNSPLHF. CDR3 sequence (DNA): TGTGCCTGGAGGGGGACACGAAATTCACCCCTCCACTTT.

The gene calls are TRBV15 and TRBJ1-4; D is undetermined. Between the trimmed V and J ends, which lost 5 bases and 7 bases, there was a span of 11 bases. The CDR3 is 13 residues long. Germline assignment: CDR1 LNHNV and CDR2 YYDKDF (reference sequence). The CDR3 bases are TGTGCCACCAGCGAGCGACTCGGTGAAAAACTGTTTTTT. Its translation is CATSERLGEKLFF.

CDR3 amino acids: CASSPGGSYNEQFF. Here the CDR3 DNA reads TGTGCCAGCAGTCCAGGGGGCTCCTACAATGAGCAGTTCTTC. The chain combines TRBV2 with TRBJ2-1; 7 nucleotides line up with TRBD1. The CDR3 runs 14 residues. The V gene end was trimmed by 5 bases and the J gene end by 0 bases; junction bases not matched to a gene: 1. Germline-derived CDR1 and CDR2 are SNHLY and FYNNEI.

The chain uses TRBV9 and TRBJ2-1, with D perhaps matching TRBD1 (6 bases). Germline lookup yields CDR1 SGDLS and CDR2 YYNGEE. With 3 bases removed from V and 1 base from J, the gap between germline ends came to 11 bases. This CDR3 region has 15 residues. The CDR3 DNA reads as TGTGCCAGCAGCGGGCTGACAGGATCCTACAATGAGCAGTTCTTC. Translation gives CASSGLTGSYNEQFF.

V is TRBV7-6 and J is TRBJ1-1; D possibly corresponds to TRBD1 (6 bases). The V end lost 4 bases, the J end lost 9 bases, and 15 bases lay between the germline ends. The germline V gene encodes CDR1 SGHVS and CDR2 FNYEAQ. The CDR3 has 13 residues. The DNA of the CDR3 is TGTGCCAGCAGCTGGGGCGAGGGGGGGAAAGCTTTCTTT. It yields the protein CASSWGEGGKAFF. The whole variable domain, remainder taken from reference TRBV7-6 and TRBJ1-1, is GAGVSQSPRYKVTKRGQDVALRCDPISGHVSLYWYRQALGQGPEFLTYFNYEAQQDKSGLPNDRFSAERPEGSISTLTIQRTEQRDSAMYRCASSWGEGGKAFFGQGTRLTVV.

The chain recombines TRBV19 with TRBJ1-1; TRBD1 matches 7 bases. J gave up 7 bases and V 8 bases, and 7 bases lay outside the gene matches. The CDR3 spans 12 residues. In germline, CDR1 is LNHDA, CDR2 SQIVND (reference sequence). CDR3 residues: CASEGATREAFF. The DNA of the CDR3 is TGTGCCAGTGAGGGGGCAACTCGTGAAGCTTTCTTT.

The V and J genes are TRBV7-9 and TRBJ2-7, with 9 bases lining up with TRBD1. Germline V gives CDR1 SEHNR, CDR2 FQNEAQ (reference sequence). Germline trimming cut 5 bases from V and 4 bases from J; bases unmatched to any gene: 6. This CDR3 spans 14 amino acids. The CDR3 region has the DNA TGTGCCAGCAGCCAACCGGGACAGGGTTACGAGCAGTACTTC. Residues: CASSQPGQGYEQYF.

The rearrangement uses TRBV5-8 and TRBJ2-2, with D perhaps TRBD1 (6 bases). Trimming shortened V by 3 bases and J by 0 bases, and 9 bases separated the two germline ends. The CDR3 consists of 15 residues. Germline assignment: CDR1 SGHTS and CDR2 YDEGEE. For the CDR3, the DNA is TGTGCCAGCAGCTGGGACATCCCGAACACCGGGGAGCTGTTTTTT. The encoded protein is CASSWDIPNTGELFF.

Details on this clone: Other DNA variants within this sample encode the same CDR3. The V and J genes are TRBV19 and TRBJ2-7, with D maybe TRBD2 (5 bases). Germline values: CDR1 LNHDA, CDR2 SQIVND (reference sequence). The V end was cut by 3 bases, the J end by 0 bases, with 9 bases between. This CDR3 contains 14 residues. The CDR3 DNA reads as TGTGCCAGTAGTATGTCTGGGAGCTCCTACGAGCAGTACTTC. Amino acids: CASSMSGSSYEQYF.

The chain links TRBV5-1 to TRBJ2-1, with no clear D. Trimming cost V 0 bases and J 0 bases, with 10 bases left between them. CDR1 and CDR2 from the germline V gene are SGHRS and YFSETQ. CDR3 length: 16 residues. The CDR3 coding sequence is TGCGCCAGCAGCTTGGCGGCAGGCCTCTCCTACAATGAGCAGTTCTTC. Its protein is CASSLAAGLSYNEQFF.

The chain combines TRBV9 with TRBJ2-3; no clear D. This CDR3 has 15 amino acids. The V gene's germline CDR1 is SGDLS and CDR2 YYNGEE. The ends were cut back, 2 bases at V and 1 base at J, with 11 bases in the middle. CDR3 sequence reads: CASSVASRRTDTQYF. CDR3 DNA: TGTGCCAGCAGCGTGGCTAGTCGACGCACAGATACGCAGTATTTT.

The chain combines TRBV1 with TRBJ2-3; TRBD2 was called by the table and not checked on the DNA. TRBV1 constitutes a pseudogene. The CDR3 totals 20 residues. The CDR3 sequence is CTSSQRIPTSGENNTDTQYF. The CDR3 DNA reads TGCACCAGCAGCCAACGGATCCCGACTAGCGGGGAAAATAACACAGATACGCAGTATTTT.